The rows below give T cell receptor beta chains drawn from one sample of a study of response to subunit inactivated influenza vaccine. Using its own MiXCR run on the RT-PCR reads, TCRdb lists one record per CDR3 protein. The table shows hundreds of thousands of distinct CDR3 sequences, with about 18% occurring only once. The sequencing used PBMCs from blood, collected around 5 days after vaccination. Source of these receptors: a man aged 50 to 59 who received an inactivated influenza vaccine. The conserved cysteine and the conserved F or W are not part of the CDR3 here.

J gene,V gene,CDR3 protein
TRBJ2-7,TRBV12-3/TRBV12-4,ASSPNRASYEQY
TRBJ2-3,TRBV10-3,AIRRKSTDTQY
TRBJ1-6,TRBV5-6,ASSLGGTQVALH
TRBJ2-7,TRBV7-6,ASSLAPYGDRSSYEQY
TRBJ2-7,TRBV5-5,ASSFRGVYEQY
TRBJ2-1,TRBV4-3,ASSDGGQLASGDEQF
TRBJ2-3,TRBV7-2,ASSRRSTGAAGDTQY
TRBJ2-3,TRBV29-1,SVSRGRGDTQY
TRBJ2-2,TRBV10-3,AIRASGEITGELF
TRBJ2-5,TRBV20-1,SGRPGYQETQY
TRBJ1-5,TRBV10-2,ASSDTGGYGQPQH
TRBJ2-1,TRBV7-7,ASSPLAGGNRNEQF
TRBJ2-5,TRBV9,ASSDGGGVETQY
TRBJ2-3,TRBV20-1,SARGQGRDTQY
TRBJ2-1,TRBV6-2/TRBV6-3,ASSRLAGGRNEQF
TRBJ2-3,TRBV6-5,ASSYSAGGLQY
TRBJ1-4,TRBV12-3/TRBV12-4,ASTGRAGTTNEKLF
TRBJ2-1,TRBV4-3,ASSQDSGSSSYNEQF
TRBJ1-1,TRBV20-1,SATTGGNTEAF
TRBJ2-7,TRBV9,ASSVEGGIGLDEQY
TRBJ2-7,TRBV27,ASGGGSRYEQY
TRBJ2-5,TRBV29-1,SVEDGSETQY
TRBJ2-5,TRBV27,ASSKLPGYETQY
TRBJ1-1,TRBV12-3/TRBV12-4,ASSLKGNTEAF
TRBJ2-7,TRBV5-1,ASSLAMRDEQY
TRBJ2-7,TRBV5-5,ASSLEGGLIEQY
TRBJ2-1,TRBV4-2,ASSQERINEQF
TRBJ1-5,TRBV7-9,ASSDSGNQPQH
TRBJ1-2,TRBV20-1,STRTGLSPRGYT
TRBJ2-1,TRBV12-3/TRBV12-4,ASSLRERREGQHEQF
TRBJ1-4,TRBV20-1,SAGTGGREKLF